Given below is one T cell receptor (beta chain) in context. Its specificity is unknown. The data were obtained in a study of shared clonotypes between healthy human individuals. Assay: immunoSEQ multiplex PCR; the TCRdb copy retains only in-frame clones and omits some. Seen here are over 700,000 clones, around 70% observed once, and the top ten hold under 2%. Study-wide results and caveats: Relative to clonotypes present in all four donors, those not shared had lower generation probabilities. Larger estimated richness was generally seen in naive subsets than in memory subsets.

This CDR3 is 16 amino acids long. CDR1 and CDR2 (germline): SGHNT, YENEEA. The V segment lost 4 bases and the J segment 5 bases; nucleotides outside the gene matches: 8. This chain uses TRBV11-3 with TRBJ2-5, with 12 bases aligning to TRBD2. Sample: memory CD4+ T cells sorted from blood. Subset here: CD45RA-negative fraction. The clonotype was recovered from a young woman in good health. The CDR3 bases are TGTGCCAGCAGCTCGACCTCCGGGACTAGCGGGGAGACCCAGTACTTC. It encodes CASSSTSGTSGETQYF.